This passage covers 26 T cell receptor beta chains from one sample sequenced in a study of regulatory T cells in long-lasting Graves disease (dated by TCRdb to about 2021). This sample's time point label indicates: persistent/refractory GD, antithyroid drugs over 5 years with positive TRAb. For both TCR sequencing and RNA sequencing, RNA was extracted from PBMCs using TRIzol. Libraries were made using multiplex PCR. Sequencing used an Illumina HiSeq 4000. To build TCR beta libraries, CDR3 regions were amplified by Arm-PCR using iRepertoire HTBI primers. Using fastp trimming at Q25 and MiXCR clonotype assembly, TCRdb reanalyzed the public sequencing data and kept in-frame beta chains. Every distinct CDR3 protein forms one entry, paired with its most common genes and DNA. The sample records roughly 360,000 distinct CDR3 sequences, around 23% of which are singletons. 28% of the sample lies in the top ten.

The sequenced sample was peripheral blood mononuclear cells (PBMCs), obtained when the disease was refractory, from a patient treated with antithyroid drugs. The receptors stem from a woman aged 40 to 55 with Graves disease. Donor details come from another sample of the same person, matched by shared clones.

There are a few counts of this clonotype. The CDR3 sequence: CSAGTAGGVLYF. For the CDR3, the DNA is TGCAGTGCTGGAACAGCCGGGGGAGTACTATATTTT. The rearrangement links TRBV20-1 to TRBJ1-3; TRBD1 is a possible D gene (5 bases). The V end was cut by 5 bases, the J end by 14 bases, with 19 bases between. The germline V gene has CDR1 DFQATT and CDR2 SNEGSKA (reference sequence). This CDR3 spans 12 amino acids.

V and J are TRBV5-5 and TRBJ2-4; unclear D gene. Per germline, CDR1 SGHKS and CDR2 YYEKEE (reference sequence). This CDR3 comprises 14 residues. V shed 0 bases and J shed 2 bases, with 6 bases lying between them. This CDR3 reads CASSLVGSKNIQYF. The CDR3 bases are TGTGCCAGCAGCTTGGTTGGGTCCAAAAACATTCAGTACTTC.

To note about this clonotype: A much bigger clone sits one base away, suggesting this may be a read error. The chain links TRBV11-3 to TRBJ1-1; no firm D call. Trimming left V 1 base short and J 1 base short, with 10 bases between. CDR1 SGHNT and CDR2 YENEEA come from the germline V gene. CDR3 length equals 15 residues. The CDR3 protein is CASSLVRERNTEAFF. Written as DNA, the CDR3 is TGTGCCAGCAGCTTAGTTCGGGAGCGGAACACTGAAGCTTTCTTT. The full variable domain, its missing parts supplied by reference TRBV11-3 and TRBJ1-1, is EAGVVQSPRYKIIEKKQPVAFWCNPISGHNTLYWYLQNLGQGPELLIRYENEEAVDDSQLPKDRFSAERLKGVDSTLKIQPAELGDSAVYLCASSLVRERNTEAFFGQGTRLTVV.

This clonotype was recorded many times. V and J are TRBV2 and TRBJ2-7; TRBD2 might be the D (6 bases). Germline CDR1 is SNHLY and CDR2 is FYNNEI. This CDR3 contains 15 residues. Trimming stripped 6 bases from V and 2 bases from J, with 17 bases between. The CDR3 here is CASRGLRGPAYEQYF. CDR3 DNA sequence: TGTGCCAGCAGGGGACTTCGGGGTCCCGCCTACGAGCAGTACTTC.

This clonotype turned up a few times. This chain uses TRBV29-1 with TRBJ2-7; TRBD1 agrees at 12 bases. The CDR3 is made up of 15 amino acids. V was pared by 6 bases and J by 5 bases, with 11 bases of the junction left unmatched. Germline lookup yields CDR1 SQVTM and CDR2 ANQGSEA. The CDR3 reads CSVLGTGGPMNEQYF. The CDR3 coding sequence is TGCAGCGTCCTCGGGACAGGGGGCCCAATGAACGAGCAGTACTTC.

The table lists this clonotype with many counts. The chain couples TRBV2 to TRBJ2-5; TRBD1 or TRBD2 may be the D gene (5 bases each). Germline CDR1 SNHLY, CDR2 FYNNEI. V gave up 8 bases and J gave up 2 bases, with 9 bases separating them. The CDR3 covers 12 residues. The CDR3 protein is CASRDGQETQYF. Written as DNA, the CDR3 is TGTGCCAGCCGGGACGGACAAGAGACCCAGTACTTC.

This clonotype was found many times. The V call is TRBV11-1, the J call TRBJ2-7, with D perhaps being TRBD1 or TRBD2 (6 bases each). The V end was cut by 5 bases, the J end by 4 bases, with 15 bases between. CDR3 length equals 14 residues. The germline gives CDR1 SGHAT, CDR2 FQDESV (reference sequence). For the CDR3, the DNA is TGTGCCAGCAGCAATAGGGGGGCGAGTTACGAGCAGTACTTC. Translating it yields CASSNRGASYEQYF.

In nucleotides, the CDR3 is TGTGCCAGCACTAGGTCGGGGGGGATCGGGGAGCTGTTTTTT. As protein: CASTRSGGIGELFF. This chain joins TRBV27 and TRBJ2-2, with TRBD2 identical over 8 bases. Looked up from germline, CDR1 is MNHEY and CDR2 is SMNVEV (reference sequence). V gave up 7 bases and J gave up 7 bases; unmatched junction bases: 8. The CDR3 spans 14 residues.

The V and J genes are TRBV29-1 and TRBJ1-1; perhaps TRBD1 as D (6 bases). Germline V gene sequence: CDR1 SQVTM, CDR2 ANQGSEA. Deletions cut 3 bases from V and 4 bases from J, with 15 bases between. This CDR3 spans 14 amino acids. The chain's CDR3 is CSVDRGQGITEAFF. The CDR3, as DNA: TGCAGCGTTGATAGAGGGCAGGGGATCACTGAAGCTTTCTTT.

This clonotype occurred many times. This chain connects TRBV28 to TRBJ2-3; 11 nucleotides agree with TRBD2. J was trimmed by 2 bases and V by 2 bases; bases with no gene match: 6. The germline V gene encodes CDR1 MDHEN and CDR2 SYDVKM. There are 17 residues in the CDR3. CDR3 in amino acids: CASSLLGTSGVTDTQYF. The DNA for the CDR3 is TGTGCCAGCAGTTTACTCGGGACTAGCGGCGTCACAGATACGCAGTATTTT.

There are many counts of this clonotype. CDR3 nucleotides: TGTGCCACCTCTAACCCCCACCTTAGGAAGGATAGCAATCAGCCCCAGCATTTT. Translation gives CATSNPHLRKDSNQPQHF. The gene calls are TRBV6-1 and TRBJ1-5, with D uncertain. The V gene's germline CDR1 is MNHNS and CDR2 SASEGT. With 10 bases removed from V and 0 bases from J, the gap between germline ends came to 25 bases. This CDR3 has 18 amino acids.

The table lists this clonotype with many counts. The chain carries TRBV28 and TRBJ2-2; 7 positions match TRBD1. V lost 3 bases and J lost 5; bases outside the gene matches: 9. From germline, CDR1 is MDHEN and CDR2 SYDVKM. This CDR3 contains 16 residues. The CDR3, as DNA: TGTGCCAGCAGTTTGGACCCGGGACAGATGACCGGGGAGCTGTTTTTT. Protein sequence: CASSLDPGQMTGELFF.

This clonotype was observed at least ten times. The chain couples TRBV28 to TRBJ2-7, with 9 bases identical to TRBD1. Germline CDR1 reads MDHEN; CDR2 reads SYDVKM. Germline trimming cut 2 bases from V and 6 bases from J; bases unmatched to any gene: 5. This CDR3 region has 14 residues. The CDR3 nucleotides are TGTGCCAGCAGTTTAGGGGACAGGGTTTCCGAGCAGTACTTC. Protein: CASSLGDRVSEQYF.

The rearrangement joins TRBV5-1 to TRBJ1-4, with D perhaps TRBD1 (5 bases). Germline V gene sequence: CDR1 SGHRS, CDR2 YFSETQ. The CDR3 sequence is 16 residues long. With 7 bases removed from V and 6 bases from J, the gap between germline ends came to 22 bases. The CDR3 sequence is CASGSTPGGVYEKLFF. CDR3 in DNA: TGCGCCAGCGGCTCCACGCCGGGGGGTGTATATGAAAAACTGTTTTTT.

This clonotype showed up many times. The CDR3: CASSIKRVHPSEQYF. CDR3 DNA sequence: TGTGCCAGTAGTATCAAGCGGGTACATCCTTCCGAGCAGTACTTC. This chain connects TRBV19 to TRBJ2-7; D possibly corresponds to TRBD2 (6 bases). The CDR3 consists of 15 residues. CDR1 is LNHDA, CDR2 SQIVND, per germline (reference sequence). V dropped 3 bases and J dropped 6 bases, with 18 bases sitting between them.

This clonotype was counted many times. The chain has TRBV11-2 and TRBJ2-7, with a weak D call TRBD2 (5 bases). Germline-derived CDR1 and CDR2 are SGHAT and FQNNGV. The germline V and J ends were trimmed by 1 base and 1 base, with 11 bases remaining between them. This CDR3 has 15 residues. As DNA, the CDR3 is TGTGCCAGCAGCTTAGTCAGGCGGGTTTCCTACGAGCAGTACTTC. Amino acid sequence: CASSLVRRVSYEQYF. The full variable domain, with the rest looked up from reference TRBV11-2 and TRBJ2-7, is EAGVAQSPRYKIIEKRQSVAFWCNPISGHATLYWYQQILGQGPKLLIQFQNNGVVDDSQLPKDRFSAERLKGVDSTLKIQPAKLEDSAVYLCASSLVRRVSYEQYFGPGTRLTVT.

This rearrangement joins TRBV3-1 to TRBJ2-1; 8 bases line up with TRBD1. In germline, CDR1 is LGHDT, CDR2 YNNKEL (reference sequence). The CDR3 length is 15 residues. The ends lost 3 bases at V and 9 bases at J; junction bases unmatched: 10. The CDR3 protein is CASSHSDRAFFEQFF. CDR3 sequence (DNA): TGTGCCAGCAGCCATTCGGACAGGGCATTCTTTGAGCAGTTCTTC.

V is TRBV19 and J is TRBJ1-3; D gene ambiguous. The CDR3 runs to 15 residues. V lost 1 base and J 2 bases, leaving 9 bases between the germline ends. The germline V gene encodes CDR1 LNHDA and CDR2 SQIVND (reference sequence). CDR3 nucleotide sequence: TGTGCCAGTAGTATAGGACGGAGGACTGGAAACACCATATATTTT. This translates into CASSIGRRTGNTIYF.

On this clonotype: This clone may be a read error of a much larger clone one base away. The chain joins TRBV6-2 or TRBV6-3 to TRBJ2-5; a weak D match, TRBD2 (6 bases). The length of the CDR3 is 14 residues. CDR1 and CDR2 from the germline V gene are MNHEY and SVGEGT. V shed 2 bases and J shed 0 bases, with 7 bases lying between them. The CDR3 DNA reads TGTGCCAGCAGTTACGCTAGCGACCAAGAGACCCAGTACTTC. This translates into CASSYASDQETQYF.

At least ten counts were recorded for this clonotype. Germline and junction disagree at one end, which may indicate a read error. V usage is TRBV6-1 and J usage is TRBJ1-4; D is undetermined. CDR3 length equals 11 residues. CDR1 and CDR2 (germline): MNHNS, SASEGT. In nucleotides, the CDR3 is TGTGCCAGCAGGGAAGGTGAAAAACTGTTTTTT. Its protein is CASREGEKLFF.

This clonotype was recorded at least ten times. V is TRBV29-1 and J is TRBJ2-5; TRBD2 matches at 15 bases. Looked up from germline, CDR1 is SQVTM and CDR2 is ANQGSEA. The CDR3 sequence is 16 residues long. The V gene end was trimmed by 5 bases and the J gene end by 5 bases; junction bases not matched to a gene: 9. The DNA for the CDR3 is TGCAGCGTTTCTGGGACTAGCGGGAGGTGGTTGGAGACCCAGTACTTC. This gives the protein CSVSGTSGRWLETQYF.

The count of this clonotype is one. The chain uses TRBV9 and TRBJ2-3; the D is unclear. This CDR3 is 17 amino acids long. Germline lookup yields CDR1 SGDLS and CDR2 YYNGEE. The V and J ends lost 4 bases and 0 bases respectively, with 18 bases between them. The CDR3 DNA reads TGTGCCAGCAGCCCAAACAGCAATACCTATAGCACAGATACGCAGTATTTT. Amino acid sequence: CASSPNSNTYSTDTQYF.

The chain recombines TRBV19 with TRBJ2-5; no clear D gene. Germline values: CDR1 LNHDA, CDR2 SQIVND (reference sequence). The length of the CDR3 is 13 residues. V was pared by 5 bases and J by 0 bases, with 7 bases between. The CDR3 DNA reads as TGTGCCAGTAGTCTTAGGAACCAAGAGACCCAGTACTTC. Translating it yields CASSLRNQETQYF.

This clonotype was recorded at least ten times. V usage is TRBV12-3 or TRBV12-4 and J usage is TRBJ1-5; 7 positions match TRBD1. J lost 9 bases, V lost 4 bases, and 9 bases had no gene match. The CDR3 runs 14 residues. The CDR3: CASSYGTAAVPQHF. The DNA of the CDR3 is TGTGCCAGCAGTTACGGGACAGCGGCTGTGCCCCAGCATTTT.

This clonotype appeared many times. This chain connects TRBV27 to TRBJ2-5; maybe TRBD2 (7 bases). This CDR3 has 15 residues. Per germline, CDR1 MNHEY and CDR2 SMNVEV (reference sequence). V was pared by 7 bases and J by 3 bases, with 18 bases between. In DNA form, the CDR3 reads TGTGCCAGCAAACGCGGGAGACCAGGGGAAGAGACCCAGTACTTC. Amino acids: CASKRGRPGEETQYF.

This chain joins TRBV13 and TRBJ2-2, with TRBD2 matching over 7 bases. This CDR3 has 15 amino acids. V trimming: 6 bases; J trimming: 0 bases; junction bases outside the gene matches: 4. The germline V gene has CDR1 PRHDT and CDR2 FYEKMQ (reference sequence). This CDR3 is CASRTSDPNTGELFF. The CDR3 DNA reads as TGTGCCAGCAGAACTAGCGATCCGAACACCGGGGAGCTGTTTTTT.